This is a list of T cell receptor beta chains from one sample in a study of T cells after somatic rescue of genetic block. Only in-frame clones appear in the TCRdb table, and some are missing; sequencing was by immunoSEQ multiplex PCR. The profile shows approximately 67,000 clones, 92% of them singletons. The sample comprised peripheral blood mononuclear cells (PBMCs). All receptors come from a middle-aged man. CDR3s include the opening cysteine and the closing phenylalanine or tryptophan.

cdr3_aa j_call v_call
CASGDDRESNQPQHF TRBJ1-5 TRBV2
CASSPSLNGLYEAFF TRBJ1-1 TRBV7-6
CSVVPPFQETQYF TRBJ2-5 TRBV29-1
CASSFGDGYTF TRBJ1-2 TRBV5-1
CASSVSSHNEQFF TRBJ2-1 TRBV6-1
CASSIEWGAGEQYF TRBJ2-7 TRBV19
CASSLRDTGRTEAFF TRBJ1-1 TRBV7-6
CASSTTGPNPGTF TRBJ1-2 TRBV5-4
CASSEFWVNTEAFF TRBJ1-1 TRBV10-2
CASSPQTSGVSYEQYF TRBJ2-7 TRBV4-3
CASSRQKLPGELFF TRBJ2-2 TRBV7-2
CASSQGVLAGTSYNEQFF TRBJ2-1 TRBV7-8
CAWDRANTEAFF TRBJ1-1 TRBV30
CASTRGEETQYF TRBJ2-5 TRBV6-6
CASSLVGQGKAEAFF TRBJ1-1 TRBV7-3
CASSLFPDRYEQYF TRBJ2-7 TRBV7-6
CASSLTDMNTEAFF TRBJ1-1 TRBV4-1
CASSPRPRGGNTEAFF TRBJ1-1 TRBV18
CASSEAPRGAQPQHF TRBJ1-5 TRBV6-1
CASSMTGGTGANVLTF TRBJ2-6 TRBV19
CASLDNLGAGSTIYF TRBJ1-3 TRBV6-6
CASKFGDNYGYTF TRBJ1-2 TRBV28
CAWRQGTLGYTF TRBJ1-2 TRBV30
CASSPEGFLDTQYF TRBJ2-3 TRBV5-5
CASSVEGEESEQYF TRBJ2-7 TRBV9
CASSPTPNYGYTF TRBJ1-2 TRBV14
CASSNDEAYEQYF TRBJ2-7 TRBV5-4
CASKERAGGGTDTQYF TRBJ2-3 TRBV10-2
CASSFREQVETQYF TRBJ2-5 TRBV28
CASSLEGTSGARGQYF TRBJ2-5 TRBV5-1
CAWSVFWGTTEAFF TRBJ1-1 TRBV30
CASSYGRKRTYEQYF TRBJ2-7 TRBV7-2
CASSVGSRVTQYF TRBJ2-3 TRBV9
CASSSGTSGRAGYTGELFF TRBJ2-2 TRBV5-4
CASRPPTDTQYF TRBJ2-3 TRBV7-2
CASSDPGRANTEAFF TRBJ1-1 TRBV6-1
CASSYSRDSNSPLHF TRBJ1-6 TRBV6-4
CASSVEGGGAIEAFF TRBJ1-1 TRBV2
CASSPSDSVVSYNEQFF TRBJ2-1 TRBV18
CASSGVTSDEQYF TRBJ2-7 TRBV2
CAIRRGDNSNQPQHF TRBJ1-5 TRBV2
CASSLVPRGGDTQYF TRBJ2-3 TRBV11-2
CASSQTRSYEQYF TRBJ2-7 TRBV7-2
CASSSSRTSGGLQETQYF TRBJ2-5 TRBV11-1
CASSARDGSYEQYF TRBJ2-7 TRBV6-1
CASNLGARVSTGELFF TRBJ2-2 TRBV9
CGAGRRNTEAFF TRBJ1-1 TRBV6-1
CASRKNGQITYEQYF TRBJ2-7 TRBV11-2
CASSSPTLAKNIQYF TRBJ2-4 TRBV7-2
CASSKTSGSTDTQYF TRBJ2-3 TRBV6-1
CASSLPYSDNEQFF TRBJ2-1 TRBV5-1
CASSPGRGETQYF TRBJ2-5 TRBV4-3
CASSFSGNTIYF TRBJ1-3 TRBV28
CASRTSGSYEQYF TRBJ2-7 TRBV6-1
CASSQTTGYAGRYEQYF TRBJ2-7 TRBV4-1
CASSSWTSGNPTKDTQYF TRBJ2-3 TRBV5-1
CASSSWTSGVDTQYF TRBJ2-3 TRBV5-4
CASSLSGRSGEQYF TRBJ2-7 TRBV7-9
CASSWAGGAQPQHF TRBJ1-5 TRBV28
CASSPRLEDTGELFF TRBJ2-2 TRBV11-3